This entry lists 18 T cell receptor beta chains sequenced from one sample in a study of blood T cells in healthy people across ages. The use of a sample-barcoded 5' primer and a J-beta primer mix characterized a second PCR of about 6 to 12 cycles. TCRdb reprocessed the 5' RACE reads with MiXCR, giving one entry per CDR3 protein. This table holds 800,000 to 950,000 distinct CDR3 sequences, roughly 34% found once. Source material: blood. Source of these receptors: a man younger than 35 in good health.

This clonotype was counted between two and nine times. The J gene is TRBJ1-5, the V gene TRBV30; the match to TRBD1 covers 7 bases. Germline CDR1 and CDR2: GTSNPN and SVGIG (reference sequence). This CDR3 comprises 13 residues. The V segment lost 5 bases and the J segment 3 bases; nucleotides outside the gene matches: 4. The CDR3 loop reads CAWQQGHNQPQHF. CDR3 nucleotides: TGTGCCTGGCAACAGGGGCACAATCAGCCCCAGCATTTT.

This clonotype appeared many times. V and J are TRBV7-2 and TRBJ2-3; no clear D. The V and J ends lost 4 bases and 5 bases respectively, with 10 bases between them. The germline V gene has CDR1 SGHTA and CDR2 FQGNSA. The CDR3 has 13 residues. For the CDR3, the DNA is TGTGCCAGCAGCTCAATGGGTGAAGATACGCAGTATTTT. Protein sequence: CASSSMGEDTQYF.

For this clonotype: The junction shows a germline mismatch at one end, possibly a read error. The V gene is TRBV25-1, the J gene TRBJ2-3, with unresolved D. This CDR3 spans 16 amino acids. In germline, CDR1 is MGHDK, CDR2 SYGVNS. The CDR3 DNA sequence: TGTGCCAGCAGTGAATATATTAGGTCGAGCACAGATACGCAGTGTTTT. Translated, it gives CASSEYIRSSTDTQCF.

The chain uses TRBV20-1 and TRBJ2-5; D not certain. Germline CDR1 reads DFQATT; CDR2 reads SNEGSKA (reference sequence). This CDR3 has 11 amino acids. The V end was cut by 4 bases, the J end by 11 bases, with 14 bases between. The chain's CDR3 is CSAISYNEQYF. The CDR3 DNA is TGCAGTGCTATTTCCTACAATGAGCAGTACTTC.

The genes are TRBV27 and TRBJ1-5; D is undetermined. The CDR3 totals 15 residues. V was cut by 4 bases and J by 2 bases, with 12 bases left in between. CDR1 is MNHEY, CDR2 SMNVEV, per germline (reference sequence). The CDR3 loop is CASSSPQMGNQPQHF. The CDR3 DNA follows: TGTGCCAGCAGTTCCCCCCAGATGGGCAATCAGCCCCAGCATTTT.

This clonotype appeared many times. This chain connects TRBV6-2 or TRBV6-3 to TRBJ2-7, with 8 bases identical to TRBD1. Trimming cost V 6 bases and J 4 bases; bases outside gene matches: 11. The germline CDR1 and CDR2 sequences are MNHEY and SVGEGT. The CDR3 covers 15 residues. The CDR3 protein is CASRSAGGLGYEQYF. The CDR3 nucleotides are TGTGCCAGCAGATCGGCAGGGGGCTTGGGATACGAGCAGTACTTC.

This clonotype was seen many times. The chain uses TRBV7-2 and TRBJ2-1; 12 positions match TRBD2. CDR3 size: 16 residues. The junction had 7 bases not matched to a gene; V was cut back by 5 bases and J by 5 bases. CDR1 and CDR2 from the germline V gene are SGHTA and FQGNSA. The chain's CDR3 is CASSTWTSGAHNEQFF. The CDR3 nucleotides read TGTGCCAGCAGCACCTGGACTAGCGGGGCCCACAATGAGCAGTTCTTC.

This chain links TRBV3-1 with TRBJ1-2, with D possibly matching TRBD1 (5 bases). The ends were cut back, 4 bases at V and 3 bases at J, with 12 bases in the middle. The CDR3 is made up of 14 amino acids. Germline CDR1 and CDR2: LGHDT and YNNKEL (reference sequence). CDR3 sequence (DNA): TGTGCCAGCAGCCCCGGGAGGGGCGACTATGGCTACACCTTC. It encodes CASSPGRGDYGYTF.

This clonotype was seen more than once but under ten times. J is TRBJ2-1 and V is TRBV3-1, with 9 bases matching TRBD2. The V and J ends lost 0 bases and 7 bases, in that order; junction bases with no gene match: 4. This CDR3 comprises 15 residues. Germline values: CDR1 LGHDT, CDR2 YNNKEL (reference sequence). The CDR3 loop reads CASSQDSTSGNEQFF. The CDR3 bases are TGTGCCAGCAGCCAAGATAGCACTAGCGGGAATGAGCAGTTCTTC.

V and J are TRBV10-3 and TRBJ1-2, with 11 bases fitting TRBD1. This CDR3 has 12 residues. In germline, CDR1 is ENHRY, CDR2 SYGVKD. J was trimmed by 8 bases and V by 8 bases; bases with no gene match: 4. The CDR3 loop is CAIGTGGTGYTF. The DNA of the CDR3 is TGTGCCATCGGGACAGGGGGGACGGGCTACACCTTC.

The V and J genes are TRBV10-3 and TRBJ2-2, with D unresolved. CDR1 and CDR2 from the germline V gene are ENHRY and SYGVKD. This CDR3 is 17 amino acids long. The V end was cut by 0 bases, the J end by 4 bases, with 15 bases between. CDR3 DNA: TGTGCCATCAGTGAGTCGGTGTCCCCCACGGGCACCGGGGAGCTGTTTTTT. Amino acid sequence: CAISESVSPTGTGELFF.

This clonotype was observed at least ten times. The rearrangement links TRBV29-1 to TRBJ2-3; D possibly corresponds to TRBD1 (6 bases). Trimming took 3 bases from V and 2 from J, leaving 15 bases between them. There are 15 residues in the CDR3. Germline CDR1 SQVTM, CDR2 ANQGSEA. The CDR3 loop reads CSVDPDRSHTDTQYF. The DNA of the CDR3 is TGCAGCGTTGACCCGGACAGATCACACACAGATACGCAGTATTTT.

This clonotype was recorded many times. The chain joins TRBV12-3 or TRBV12-4 to TRBJ2-7; D is unclear. The V and J ends lost 1 base and 7 bases respectively, with 8 bases between them. The CDR3 contains 12 residues. The CDR3 protein is CASSLGRGEQYF. DNA of the CDR3: TGTGCCAGCAGTTTAGGTAGAGGTGAGCAGTACTTC.

This clonotype came up a few times. The gene calls are TRBV20-1 and TRBJ2-1; D is perhaps TRBD2 (6 bases). The V gene lost 0 bases and the J gene lost 6 bases, with 12 bases spanning the gap. This CDR3 is 14 amino acids long. Germline V CDR1 and CDR2: DFQATT, SNEGSKA (reference sequence). The CDR3 region is CSARERGSLNEQFF. In DNA form, the CDR3 reads TGCAGTGCTAGAGAGCGGGGTAGTCTCAATGAGCAGTTCTTC.

The rearrangement joins TRBV12-3 or TRBV12-4 to TRBJ1-2; D gene ambiguous. The CDR3 has 15 amino acids. Trimming cost V 3 bases and J 0 bases, with 11 bases left between them. The CDR3 DNA follows: TGTGCCAGCAGTTTGAAGTGGCTTTCTAACTATGGCTACACCTTC. Amino acids: CASSLKWLSNYGYTF.

The chain links TRBV4-3 to TRBJ1-3; 8 nucleotides align to TRBD1. The CDR3 contains 16 residues. J was trimmed by 2 bases and V by 1 base; bases with no gene match: 4. From germline, CDR1 is LGHNA and CDR2 YSLEER. CDR3 bases: TGCGCCAGCAGCCAAGTTCAGGGGGCGGCTGGAAACACCATATATTTT. Its protein is CASSQVQGAAGNTIYF.

V usage is TRBV6-2 or TRBV6-3 and J usage is TRBJ2-5; 9 bases map to TRBD2. The CDR3 runs 15 residues. The ends lost 5 bases at V and 2 bases at J; junction bases unmatched: 6. CDR1 and CDR2 (germline): MNHEY, SVGEGT. DNA of the CDR3: TGTGCCAGCAGTAGACTAGCGGAGCTTCAAGAGACCCAGTACTTC. It translates to CASSRLAELQETQYF.

The genes are TRBV2 and TRBJ1-5; D might be TRBD1 (6 bases). The CDR3 spans 11 residues. Germline CDR1 SNHLY, CDR2 FYNNEI. The ends were cut back, 11 bases at V and 5 bases at J, with 10 bases in the middle. The CDR3 bases are TGTGCCGGAGACAGGTATCAGCCCCAGCATTTT. Translation gives CAGDRYQPQHF.